The 7 T cell receptor beta chains reported below all come from one sample, sequenced in a study of metastatic and nonmetastatic thyroid tumors. There were no patients who had received any treatment before thyroid surgery. MiXCR was used by TCRdb to re-call the PCR reads. This sample carries some 36,000 clones, about 18% of them seen once, and the ten largest clones take 5% to 8%. Sequencing was done on a sample of blood. The receptors derive from a male donor with papillary thyroid cancer or a benign thyroid nodule (not recorded which). Some clones in this sample may be carry-over from other donors' samples.

This clone was counted at least ten times. CDR3 residues: CSAPGGASYEQYF. As DNA, the CDR3 is TGCAGTGCTCCAGGGGGCGCGTCCTACGAGCAGTACTTC. The rearrangement uses TRBV20-1 and TRBJ2-7, with 8 bases that match TRBD1. J lost 1 base, V lost 5 bases, and 4 bases had no gene match. Germline-derived CDR1 and CDR2 are DFQATT and SNEGSKA (reference sequence). The CDR3 is 13 residues long.

In its sample, this clone was seen many times. The J gene is TRBJ2-1, the V gene TRBV29-1; 10 bases are a match to TRBD2. The V gene's germline CDR1 is SQVTM and CDR2 ANQGSEA. J was trimmed by 2 bases and V by 7 bases; bases with no gene match: 5. The CDR3 covers 14 residues. Here the CDR3 DNA reads TGCAGCGCCAGCGGGAGGGCCGCCTACAATGAGCAGTTCTTC. Protein sequence: CSASGRAAYNEQFF.

The sample holds many counts of this clone. J is TRBJ2-5 and V is TRBV20-1; TRBD1 or TRBD2 may be the D gene (5 bases each). This CDR3 has 15 amino acids. The ends were cut back, 5 bases at V and 4 bases at J, with 20 bases in the middle. Germline lookup yields CDR1 DFQATT and CDR2 SNEGSKA (reference sequence). CDR3 nucleotides: TGCAGTGCTTCTCCCCTGGGCAGGGCGGGAGAGACCCAGTACTTC. It codes for CSASPLGRAGETQYF.

This clone appeared many times. This chain connects TRBV20-1 to TRBJ2-3, with TRBD2 matching 12 bases. The CDR3 consists of 16 residues. The germline V gene encodes CDR1 DFQATT and CDR2 SNEGSKA (reference sequence). J gave up 1 base and V 6 bases, and 8 bases lay outside the gene matches. CDR3 sequence reads: CSAPPSGGGRTDTQYF. The CDR3, as DNA: TGCAGTGCGCCGCCTAGCGGGGGGGGGCGCACAGATACGCAGTATTTT.

At least ten counts were recorded for this clone. In the same sample, other DNA sequences code for this CDR3. This chain uses TRBV20-1 with TRBJ2-7, with no clear D. V lost 1 base to trimming and J lost 0 bases, with 7 bases between them. The CDR3 is made up of 13 amino acids. Germline V gene data show CDR1 as DFQATT and CDR2 as SNEGSKA (reference sequence). CDR3 in DNA: TGCAGTGCTAGAGGCACCAACTCCTACGAGCAGTACTTC. The encoded protein is CSARGTNSYEQYF.

The chain joins TRBV11-1 to TRBJ2-1, with TRBD2 identical over 13 bases. The germline V gene has CDR1 SGHAT and CDR2 FQDESV (reference sequence). The CDR3 runs to 18 residues. Unmatched junction bases numbered 21, after V lost 4 bases and J lost 15 bases. The CDR3 region is CASSSATPGLAGPEFAFF. The CDR3, as DNA: TGTGCCAGCAGCTCCGCGACCCCGGGACTAGCGGGACCGGAGTTTGCGTTCTTC. Supplemented by reference TRBV11-1 and TRBJ2-1, the full variable domain reads EAEVAQSPRYKITEKSQAVAFWCDPISGHATLYWYRQILGQGPELLVQFQDESVVDDSQLPKDRFSAERLKGVDSTLKIQPAELGDSAMYLCASSSATPGLAGPEFAFFGPGTRLTVL.

This clone showed up many times. The chain uses TRBV20-1 and TRBJ2-5; the match to TRBD1 covers 10 bases. Per the germline V gene, CDR1 is DFQATT and CDR2 is SNEGSKA (reference sequence). This CDR3 contains 15 residues. Trimming at V came to 1 base and at J to 3 bases, leaving 5 bases not matched to a gene. The CDR3 protein is CSARVLGQGEETQYF. CDR3 DNA sequence: TGCAGTGCTAGAGTCCTCGGACAGGGGGAAGAGACCCAGTACTTC.